This TCR beta chain emerged from a study of regulatory T cells in long-lasting Graves disease. Turning to the study itself: Patients met the persistent Graves' disease definition after over 5 years of antithyroid drugs with positive TSH receptor antibodies.

Germline V gene data show CDR1 as KGHDR and CDR2 as SFDVKD. The CDR3 runs to 17 residues. Between the trimmed V and J ends, which lost 4 bases and 5 bases, there was a span of 22 bases. General study results and limits: Small sample size may have lowered accuracy. Reduced TCR diversity was observed in persistent Graves' patients versus newly diagnosed patients.

On this clonotype: Antigen specificity is unknown.

Time point specified: persistent/refractory GD, antithyroid drugs over 5 years with positive TRAb. Construction of the TCR library relied on RNA isolated from PBMCs. iRepertoire HTBI primers and Arm-PCR of CDR3 regions built TCR beta libraries. TCRdb re-called the multiplex PCR reads with MiXCR, one entry per CDR3 protein. The sample consists of about 400,000 distinct CDR3 sequences, around 20% of them appearing once. The sample was peripheral blood mononuclear cells (PBMCs), taken when the disease was refractory, from a patient treated with antithyroid drugs. This TCR was recovered from a female donor with Graves disease. The genes are TRBV24-1 and TRBJ2-5, with D unclear. CDR3 residues: CATSDPCSGPYRETQYF. The CDR3 nucleotides read TGTGCCACCAGTGACCCATGCTCCGGACCCTACCGGGAGACCCAGTACTTC.